A selection of T cell receptor beta chains follows, all from one sample in a study of sequential checkpoint blockade in melanoma. Using immunoSEQ multiplex PCR, the repertoire was profiled, and TCRdb retains in-frame clones only, with some absent. The sample holds around 19,000 clones, 82% seen once. Here the sequenced sample was CD8+ T cells sorted from blood (inferred from file names), taken from a patient given nivolumab and ipilimumab in sequence. These receptors all stem from a human donor with melanoma. Each CDR3 is given with its conserved first and last residue. A D gene is named only where the DNA matches it firmly. The listing skips clone size in some rows; elsewhere it reads once, few, many or a size class.

clone_size j_call v_call d_call cdr3_nt cdr3_aa
few TRBJ1-3 TRBV4-3 NA TGCGCCAGCAGCCAAGCCCCCGGCTCTGGAAACACCATATATTTT CASSQAPGSGNTIYF
NA TRBJ1-1 TRBV27 TRBD1 TGTGCCAGCAGTCCTACGGACAGGATTCTTTCGCCAGCTTTCTTT CASSPTDRILSPAFF
NA TRBJ2-4 TRBV7-8 TRBD2 TGTGCCAGCAGCCCAATTCTTCCGGGACTAGCGGGGGGATCAGCCAAAAACATTCAGTACTTC CASSPILPGLAGGSAKNIQYF
NA TRBJ2-2 TRBV28 TRBD1 TGTGCCAGCAGTCCCGGACAGGGTTATACCGGGGAGCTGTTTTTT CASSPGQGYTGELFF
NA TRBJ2-5 TRBV28 NA TGTGCCAGCAGTTTATCGTGGAGGGGTGAGACCCAGTACTTC CASSLSWRGETQYF
few TRBJ2-1 TRBV4-2 NA TGTGCCAGCACCACGGGGGATGAGCAGTTCTTC CASTTGDEQFF
once TRBJ2-3 TRBV5-4 TRBD2 TGTGCCAGCAGCTACGGACTAGCGGGAACAGATACGCAGTATTTT CASSYGLAGTDTQYF
once TRBJ2-2 TRBV29-1 TRBD1 TGCAGCGTTGAATCCTGGACAGGGGGCACCGGGGAGCTGTTTTTT CSVESWTGGTGELFF
NA TRBJ1-5 TRBV19 NA TGTGCCAGTAGTAATCATCCCGGGGGACGTCAGCCCCAGCATTTT CASSNHPGGRQPQHF
NA TRBJ2-5 TRBV4-2 TRBD2 TGTGCCAGCAGCCAAGAGTCGGCCGGGGGGGCCAAACAAGAGACCCAGTACTTC CASSQESAGGAKQETQYF
NA TRBJ1-2 TRBV27 TRBD1 TGTGCCAGCGGATTCAGGGGGCCGAGCGGCTACACCTTC CASGFRGPSGYTF
NA TRBJ1-5 TRBV19 TRBD1 TGTGCCAGTAGTACAACAAGGACAGGGGGCGAAGGTCAGCCCCAGCATTTT CASSTTRTGGEGQPQHF
once TRBJ2-3 TRBV7-2 TRBD2 TGTGCCAGCAGCTTAAACGGACTAGCGGGGGAGATCACAGATACGCAGTATTTT CASSLNGLAGEITDTQYF
NA TRBJ2-1 TRBV5-6 TRBD1 TGTGCCAGCAGCTTGAGACAGGGGGACAATGAGCAGTTCTTC CASSLRQGDNEQFF
NA TRBJ1-1 TRBV4-2 NA TGTGCCAGCAGCCAAGAAGGGCAGGGCAGGAACACTGAAGCTTTCTTT CASSQEGQGRNTEAFF
NA TRBJ2-7 TRBV27 TRBD1 TGTGCCAGCAGTCTGAGGGACAGGGGGCGGGACGAGCAGTACTTC CASSLRDRGRDEQYF
NA TRBJ2-7 TRBV10-1 TRBD1 TGCGCCAGCACCCTTGGGGGGACAGGGGATTACGAGCAGTACTTC CASTLGGTGDYEQYF
NA TRBJ2-1 TRBV4-3 TRBD1 TGCGCCAGCAGCCCCAGAGAAACAGGGGTCGGCAATGAGCAGTTCTTC CASSPRETGVGNEQFF
NA TRBJ2-3 TRBV7-3 TRBD1 TGTGCCAGCAGCTTAAGACAGGGAGGCACAGATACGCAGTATTTT CASSLRQGGTDTQYF
NA TRBJ1-2 TRBV2 NA TGTGCCAGCACTCCGACAGAGCTTAACTATGGCTACACCTTC CASTPTELNYGYTF
NA TRBJ1-6 TRBV5-5 NA TGTGCCAGCAGCTTAGAGGGTCTCTATAATTCACCCCTCCACTTT CASSLEGLYNSPLHF
NA TRBJ2-2 TRBV4-2 TRBD2 TGTGCCAGCAGCGATAGCGGGGGGGCAGTGACGAACACCGGGGAGCTGTTTTTT CASSDSGGAVTNTGELFF
NA TRBJ2-1 TRBV27 NA TGTGCCAGCAGAGTAATCTACCTGGGGGGTTACAATGAGCAGTTCTTC CASRVIYLGGYNEQFF
few TRBJ1-4 TRBV28 TRBD1 TGTGCCAGCAGCCTTACGACAGGGCTCGGACTGTTTTTT CASSLTTGLGLFF
NA TRBJ1-5 TRBV5-6 NA TGTGCCAGCAGCTTGGGCCTTGACAGTAGTAATCAGCCCCAGCATTTT CASSLGLDSSNQPQHF
NA TRBJ1-1 TRBV19 TRBD1 TGTGCCAGTAGTTTCAACAGGGGCGGCGAAGCTTTCTTT CASSFNRGGEAFF
NA TRBJ1-2 TRBV2 NA TGTGCCAGCAGTCCGGGACAAACCACCACCTCGGTAGGCTACACCTTC CASSPGQTTTSVGYTF
NA TRBJ1-1 TRBV4-2 TRBD1 TGTGCCAGCAGCCCAGCCCCAGGGGGCTCAACTGAAGCTTTCTTT CASSPAPGGSTEAFF
NA TRBJ1-6 TRBV2 TRBD1 TGTGCCAGCAGTGAAGCGAGAGGGAGGACAGGGGGATTTTCACCCCTCCACTTT CASSEARGRTGGFSPLHF
NA TRBJ2-1 TRBV2 NA TGTGCCAGCACCCCGGGCTACAATGAGCAGTTCTTC CASTPGYNEQFF
NA TRBJ1-5 TRBV6-1 NA TGTGCCAGCAGTGAAAGGTGGGGGGATAGCAATCAGCCCCAGCATTTT CASSERWGDSNQPQHF
NA TRBJ1-1 TRBV9 NA TGTGCCAGCAGCCCCACCGGCGGGGGCAAGGCTGAAGCTTTCTTT CASSPTGGGKAEAFF
NA TRBJ2-4 TRBV6-8 NA TGTGCCAGCAGTTACCTCGGGACTGTTGTAGCCAAAAACATTCAGTACTTC CASSYLGTVVAKNIQYF
NA TRBJ2-1 TRBV4-3 TRBD2 TGCGCCAGCAGCCAAGATCGGGGGGGACTAAAAGAGCAGTTCTTC CASSQDRGGLKEQFF